The 20 T cell receptor beta chains reported below all come from one sample, sequenced in a study of blood T cell repertoires in COVID-19. Libraries were prepared by immunoSEQ multiplex PCR; TCRdb keeps only in-frame clonotypes and omits some of them. The sample lists 90,000 to 100,000 clones; approximately 86% were seen once. Sequenced material: peripheral blood. These receptors were obtained from a man aged 80 or over with acute or convalescent COVID-19.

The V call is TRBV6-2 or TRBV6-3, the J call TRBJ2-1; the match to TRBD1 covers 11 bases. The CDR3 has 20 amino acids. The germline gives CDR1 MNHEY, CDR2 SVGEGT. J gave up 0 bases and V 6 bases, and 16 bases lay outside the gene matches. The CDR3 loop reads CASSPFPRDRGISSYNEQFF. The CDR3 region has the DNA TGTGCCAGCAGCCCCTTCCCCCGGGACAGGGGGATCAGCTCCTACAATGAGCAGTTCTTC.

This clone was seen only once. The rearrangement uses TRBV5-1 and TRBJ2-1, with 9 bases identical to TRBD1. Trimming took 0 bases from V and 6 from J; bases not matched to a gene: 4. The CDR3 has 15 residues. Germline loops: CDR1 SGHRS, CDR2 YFSETQ. The CDR3 region is CASSLVGQGPNEQFF. The CDR3 DNA reads TGCGCCAGCAGCTTGGTTGGACAGGGGCCCAATGAGCAGTTCTTC.

The chain has TRBV6-6 and TRBJ2-7; D gene ambiguous. Looked up from germline, CDR1 is MNHNY and CDR2 is SVGAGI (reference sequence). The CDR3 consists of 12 residues. V dropped 4 bases and J dropped 0 bases, with 4 bases sitting between them. CDR3 amino acids: CASSSTSYEQYF. CDR3 in DNA: TGTGCCAGCAGTTCTACCTCCTACGAGCAGTACTTC.

The chain recombines TRBV29-1 with TRBJ2-3; 9 bases are shared with TRBD2. This CDR3 comprises 15 residues. Germline V gives CDR1 SQVTM, CDR2 ANQGSEA. With 3 bases clipped from V and 2 bases from J, the junction kept 6 bases outside the gene matches. The CDR3 sequence is CSVDEEGLATDTQYF. Here the CDR3 DNA reads TGCAGCGTTGACGAAGAGGGACTAGCCACAGATACGCAGTATTTT.

This chain uses TRBV19 with TRBJ2-5; 13 bases are a match to TRBD2. V lost 3 bases and J lost 5; bases outside the gene matches: 12. The CDR3 is made up of 18 amino acids. CDR1 and CDR2 (germline): LNHDA, SQIVND (reference sequence). The CDR3 reads CASSMLPGLAGLGETQYF. The CDR3 DNA is TGTGCCAGTAGTATGCTCCCGGGACTAGCGGGACTTGGGGAGACCCAGTACTTC.

The V call is TRBV6-1, the J call TRBJ1-4, with 8 bases identical to TRBD1. The CDR3 totals 15 residues. Germline assignment: CDR1 MNHNS and CDR2 SASEGT. The J segment lost 5 bases and the V segment lost 3 bases, leaving 5 bases of the junction unmatched. The CDR3 is CASSDQTGENEKLFF. Written as DNA, the CDR3 is TGTGCCAGCAGTGACCAGACAGGGGAAAATGAAAAACTGTTTTTT.

The rearrangement joins TRBV19 to TRBJ1-6, with TRBD1 as a possible D gene (5 bases). Germline CDR1 and CDR2: LNHDA and SQIVND (reference sequence). CDR3 length: 15 amino acids. Trimming shortened V by 10 bases and J by 4 bases, and 17 bases separated the two germline ends. CDR3 coding DNA: TGTGCCACCCGTGAGACAGATGATTATAATTCACCCCTCCACTTT. This encodes CATRETDDYNSPLHF.

The J gene is TRBJ2-1, the V gene TRBV19; D perhaps matches TRBD2 (6 bases). Trimming stripped 3 bases from V and 4 bases from J, with 13 bases between. CDR1 and CDR2 from the germline V gene are LNHDA and SQIVND (reference sequence). The CDR3 is 15 residues long. The CDR3 loop reads CASSIPGTPYNEQFF. The CDR3 DNA sequence: TGTGCCAGTAGTATTCCGGGGACTCCTTACAATGAGCAGTTCTTC.

The CDR3 region is CASSALPGTGGEKLFF. The CDR3 region has the DNA TGTGCCAGCAGCGCCCTCCCCGGGACAGGGGGTGAAAAACTGTTTTTT. This chain uses TRBV9 with TRBJ1-4; TRBD1 agrees at 11 bases. Per germline, CDR1 SGDLS and CDR2 YYNGEE. V shed 3 bases, J shed 7 bases, and the junction held 8 bases outside the gene matches. The CDR3 is 16 amino acids.

The genes are TRBV4-3 and TRBJ2-2; weak D call: TRBD1 (5 bases). Between the trimmed V and J ends, which lost 5 bases and 6 bases, there was a span of 13 bases. The CDR3 totals 14 residues. Germline CDR1 LGHNA, CDR2 YSLEER. As DNA, the CDR3 is TGCGCCAGCAGCTTAGGACAAGTAGCCGGGGAGCTGTTTTTT. Protein: CASSLGQVAGELFF.

The rearrangement joins TRBV29-1 to TRBJ1-1, with 9 bases identical to TRBD1. Trimming at V came to 6 bases and at J to 8 bases, leaving 10 bases not matched to a gene. The germline V gene has CDR1 SQVTM and CDR2 ANQGSEA. CDR3 length: 13 residues. The DNA for the CDR3 is TGCAGCGTCTCTGAGGTAGGGACAGGGGAAGCTTTCTTT. It translates to CSVSEVGTGEAFF.

This clone was detected a few times. The chain carries TRBV9 and TRBJ2-1, with a possible D match to TRBD1 (5 bases). Germline CDR1 is SGDLS and CDR2 is YYNGEE. Trimming cost V 3 bases and J 10 bases, with 14 bases left between them. There are 13 residues in the CDR3. The CDR3 reads CASSARQMGEQFF. In DNA, the CDR3 is TGTGCCAGCAGCGCTCGACAGATGGGGGAGCAGTTCTTC.

This CDR3 reads CASSTPLTSFADTQYF. Here the CDR3 DNA reads TGTGCCAGCAGCACCCCTCTGACTAGTTTCGCAGATACGCAGTATTTT. The V call is TRBV11-2, the J call TRBJ2-3; weak D call: TRBD2 (6 bases). Germline loops: CDR1 SGHAT, CDR2 FQNNGV. V was pared by 5 bases and J by 4 bases, with 19 bases between. The CDR3 is 16 amino acids.

The chain joins TRBV6-1 to TRBJ1-1; unclear D gene. V was clipped by 4 bases and J by 0 bases, with 15 bases between them. Germline CDR1 reads MNHNS; CDR2 reads SASEGT. The CDR3 totals 16 residues. The CDR3 spells CASSVPLLGMNTEAFF. CDR3 sequence (DNA): TGTGCCAGCAGTGTGCCTCTACTAGGCATGAACACTGAAGCTTTCTTT.

The chain recombines TRBV12-3 or TRBV12-4 with TRBJ1-1; D not certain. Deletions cut 3 bases from V and 1 base from J, with 6 bases between. The CDR3 spans 13 residues. The CDR3: CASSFRQNTEAFF. In nucleotides, the CDR3 is TGTGCCAGCAGTTTCAGGCAGAACACTGAAGCTTTCTTT.

The chain links TRBV7-8 to TRBJ1-4, with 7 bases identical to TRBD1. The CDR3 contains 16 residues. The ends lost 0 bases at V and 10 bases at J; junction bases unmatched: 11. Germline loops: CDR1 SGHVS, CDR2 FQNEAQ. The CDR3 region is CASSLARATGMAKLFF. The CDR3 DNA reads as TGTGCCAGCAGCTTAGCGCGAGCGACAGGGATGGCAAAACTGTTTTTT.

The chain employs TRBV28 and TRBJ1-1; no clear D gene. V shed 3 bases and J shed 11 bases, with 22 bases lying between them. This CDR3 comprises 15 residues. The germline V gene has CDR1 MDHEN and CDR2 SYDVKM. The CDR3 sequence: CASSFDREGRLLAFF. Written as DNA, the CDR3 is TGTGCCAGCAGTTTCGATCGGGAGGGAAGGCTATTGGCTTTCTTT.

V is TRBV18 and J is TRBJ2-7, with TRBD2 matching 13 bases. V was pared by 5 bases and J by 4 bases, with 5 bases of the junction left unmatched. CDR1 KGHSH and CDR2 LQKENI come from the germline V gene. The CDR3 is made up of 15 amino acids. CDR3: CASSSRTSGSYEQYF. CDR3 DNA: TGTGCCAGCTCATCGCGGACTAGCGGGAGTTACGAGCAGTACTTC.

The rearrangement links TRBV19 to TRBJ1-6; D unresolved. The V end lost 3 bases, the J end lost 11 bases, and 17 bases lay between the germline ends. Germline V lookup: CDR1 LNHDA, CDR2 SQIVND (reference sequence). CDR3 length: 15 amino acids. The CDR3 is CASSINSQTSPPLHF. CDR3 nucleotides: TGTGCCAGTAGTATCAACAGTCAAACTTCCCCACCCCTCCACTTT.

The chain uses TRBV5-1 and TRBJ2-4; weak D call: TRBD2 (6 bases). Germline CDR1 and CDR2: SGHRS and YFSETQ. The CDR3 is made up of 13 amino acids. V was trimmed by 3 bases and J by 8 bases, leaving 12 bases between them. CDR3 nucleotides: TGCGCCAGCAGCTACGACGGGGAGGACATTCAGTACTTC. Protein sequence: CASSYDGEDIQYF.